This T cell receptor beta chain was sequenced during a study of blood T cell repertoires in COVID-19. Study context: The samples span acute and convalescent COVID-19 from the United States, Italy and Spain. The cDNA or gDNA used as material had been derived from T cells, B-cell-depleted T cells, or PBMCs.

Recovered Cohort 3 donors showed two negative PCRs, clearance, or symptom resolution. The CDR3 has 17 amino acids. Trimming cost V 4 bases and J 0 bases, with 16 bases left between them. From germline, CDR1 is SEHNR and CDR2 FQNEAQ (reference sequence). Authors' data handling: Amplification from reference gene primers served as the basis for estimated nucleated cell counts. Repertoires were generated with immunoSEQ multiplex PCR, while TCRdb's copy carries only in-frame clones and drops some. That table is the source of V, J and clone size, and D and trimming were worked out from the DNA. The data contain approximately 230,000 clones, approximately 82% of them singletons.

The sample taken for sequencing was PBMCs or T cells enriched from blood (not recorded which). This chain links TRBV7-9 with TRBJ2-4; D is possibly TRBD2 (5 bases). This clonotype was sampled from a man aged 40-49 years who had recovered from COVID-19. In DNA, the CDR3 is TGTGCCAGCAGCTCGCTCCGGGATCCACTAGCCAAAAACATTCAGTACTTC. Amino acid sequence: CASSSLRDPLAKNIQYF.